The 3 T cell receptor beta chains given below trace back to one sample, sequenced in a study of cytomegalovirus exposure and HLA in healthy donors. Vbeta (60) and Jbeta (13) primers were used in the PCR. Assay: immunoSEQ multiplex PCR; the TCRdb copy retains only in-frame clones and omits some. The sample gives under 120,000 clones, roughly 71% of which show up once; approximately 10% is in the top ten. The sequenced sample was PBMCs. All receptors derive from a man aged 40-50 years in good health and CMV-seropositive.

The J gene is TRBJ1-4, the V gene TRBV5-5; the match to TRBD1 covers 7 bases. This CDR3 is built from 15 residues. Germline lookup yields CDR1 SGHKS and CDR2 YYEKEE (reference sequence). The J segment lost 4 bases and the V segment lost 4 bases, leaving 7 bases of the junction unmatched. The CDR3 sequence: CASSPRQGGNEKLFF. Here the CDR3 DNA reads TGTGCCAGCAGCCCGAGACAGGGTGGTAATGAAAAACTGTTTTTT.

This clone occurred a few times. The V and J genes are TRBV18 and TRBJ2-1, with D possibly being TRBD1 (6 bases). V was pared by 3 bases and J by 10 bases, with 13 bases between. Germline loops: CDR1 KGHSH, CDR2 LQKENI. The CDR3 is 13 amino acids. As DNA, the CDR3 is TGTGCCAGCTCACCGAGCCAGGGGAAAGAGCAGTTCTTC. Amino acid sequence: CASSPSQGKEQFF.

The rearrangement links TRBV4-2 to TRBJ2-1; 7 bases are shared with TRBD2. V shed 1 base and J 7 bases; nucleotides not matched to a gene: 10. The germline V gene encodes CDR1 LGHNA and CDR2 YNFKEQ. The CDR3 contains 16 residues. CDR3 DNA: TGTGCCAGCAGCCAAGCGGGACTACTAGGATCTAATGAGCAGTTCTTC. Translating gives CASSQAGLLGSNEQFF.